The 4 T cell receptor beta chains presented below share a single source sample, sequenced in a study of identical twins. TCRdb reprocessed the 5' RACE reads via MiXCR and lists one record per CDR3 protein. Among over 500,000 distinct CDR3 sequences listed, less than 25% were seen once. A further study also used this sample, focusing on T cells expressing NK-cell markers.

The sample consisted of CD4+ T cells sorted from blood. These TCRs come from a woman aged 18-35 years in good health.

CDR3 region: CASSLVTGGAGTEAFF. CDR3 bases: TGTGCCAGCAGCTTGGTGACAGGGGGAGCGGGCACTGAAGCTTTCTTT. The chain couples TRBV5-5 to TRBJ1-1; TRBD1 agrees at 9 bases. The V and J ends lost 0 bases and 4 bases, in that order; junction bases with no gene match: 7. The germline V gene has CDR1 SGHKS and CDR2 YYEKEE (reference sequence). There are 16 residues in the CDR3.

The chain combines TRBV20-1 with TRBJ1-2, with D uncertain. This CDR3 region has 12 residues. The V gene's germline CDR1 is DFQATT and CDR2 SNEGSKA (reference sequence). V shed 5 bases and J shed 4 bases, with 11 bases lying between them. The CDR3 bases are TGCAGTGCTGTTGCGGGGTCCTATGGCTACACCTTC. Protein sequence: CSAVAGSYGYTF.

In its sample, this clonotype was seen a few times. The rearrangement links TRBV10-3 to TRBJ2-6; D is uncertain. The ends were cut back, 9 bases at V and 3 bases at J, with 6 bases in the middle. CDR1 ENHRY and CDR2 SYGVKD come from the germline V gene. The CDR3 loop spans 12 amino acids. The CDR3 sequence is CAIKSGANVLTF. CDR3 in DNA: TGTGCCATAAAAAGTGGGGCCAACGTCCTGACTTTC.

The chain joins TRBV20-1 to TRBJ1-2; the D is unclear. Trimming removed 7 bases from V and 2 bases from J, with 14 bases in between. CDR1 and CDR2 from the germline V gene are DFQATT and SNEGSKA (reference sequence). The CDR3 totals 13 residues. As DNA, the CDR3 is TGCAGTGTTGCGGACGGCCTCAACTATGGCTACACCTTC. It specifies CSVADGLNYGYTF.